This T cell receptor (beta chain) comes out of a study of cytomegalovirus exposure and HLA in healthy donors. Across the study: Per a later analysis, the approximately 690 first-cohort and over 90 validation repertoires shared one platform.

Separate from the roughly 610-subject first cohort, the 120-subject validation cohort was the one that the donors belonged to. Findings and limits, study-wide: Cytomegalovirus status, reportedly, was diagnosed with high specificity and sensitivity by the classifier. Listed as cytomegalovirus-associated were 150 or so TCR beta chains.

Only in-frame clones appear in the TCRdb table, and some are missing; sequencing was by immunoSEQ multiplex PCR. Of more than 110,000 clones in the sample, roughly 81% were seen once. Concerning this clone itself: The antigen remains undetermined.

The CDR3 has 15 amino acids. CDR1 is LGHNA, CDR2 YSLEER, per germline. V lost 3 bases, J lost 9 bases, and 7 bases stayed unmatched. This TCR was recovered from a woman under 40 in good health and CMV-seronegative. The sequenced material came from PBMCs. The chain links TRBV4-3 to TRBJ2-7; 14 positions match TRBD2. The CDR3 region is CASSHGTSGGLLQYF. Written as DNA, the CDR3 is TGCGCCAGCAGCCACGGGACTAGCGGGGGTCTTTTGCAGTACTTC.